This T cell receptor beta chain is drawn from a study of radiotherapy plus CTLA-4 blockade in lung cancer. Produced via immunoSEQ multiplex PCR; TCRdb's table is partial and in-frame only. In the table there are about 88,000 clones, 72% of which are singletons. This clone was seen just once. The sample contains more than one DNA sequence encoding this CDR3. This CDR3 is built from 14 residues. CDR1 SGHRS and CDR2 YFSETQ come from the germline V gene. Trimming removed 3 bases from V and 4 bases from J, with 13 bases in between. Material: peripheral blood, obtained from a patient treated with radiotherapy plus ipilimumab. This TCR derives from a human donor with non-small cell lung cancer that progressed on radiotherapy plus ipilimumab. J is TRBJ1-1 and V is TRBV5-1, with D perhaps matching TRBD1 (5 bases). CDR3 coding DNA: TGCGCCAGCAGCTCTCAGGGCCATTCCACTGAAGCTTTCTTT. It specifies CASSSQGHSTEAFF.